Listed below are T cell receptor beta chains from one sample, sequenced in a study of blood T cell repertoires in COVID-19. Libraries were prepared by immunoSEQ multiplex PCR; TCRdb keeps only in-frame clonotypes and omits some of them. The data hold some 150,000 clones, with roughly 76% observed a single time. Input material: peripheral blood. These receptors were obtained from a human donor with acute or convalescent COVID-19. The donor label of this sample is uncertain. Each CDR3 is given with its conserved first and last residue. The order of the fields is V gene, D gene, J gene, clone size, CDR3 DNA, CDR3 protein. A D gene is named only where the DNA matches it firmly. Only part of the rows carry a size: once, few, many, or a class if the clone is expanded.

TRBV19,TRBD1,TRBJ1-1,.,TGTGCCAGTAGACAGGGGCGGTTAGCTTTCTTT,CASRQGRLAFF
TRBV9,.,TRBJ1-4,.,TGTGCCAGCAGCCCTGGAAGGGGATGGGAAAAACTGTTTTTT,CASSPGRGWEKLFF
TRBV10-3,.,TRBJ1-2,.,TGTGCCATCGCCGATGATGAGGCCCCTAACTATGGCTACACCTTC,CAIADDEAPNYGYTF
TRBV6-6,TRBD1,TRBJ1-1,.,TGTGCCAGCAGTTTCCCCGCAGGGGGGACTGAAGCTTTCTTT,CASSFPAGGTEAFF
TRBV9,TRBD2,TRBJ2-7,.,TGTGCCAGCAGCATCGCGGGGGATAACTACGAGCAGTACTTC,CASSIAGDNYEQYF
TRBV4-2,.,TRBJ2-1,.,TGTGCCAGCAGCCAAGAGGCCCCTCGCCCCTACAATGAGCAGTTCTTC,CASSQEAPRPYNEQFF
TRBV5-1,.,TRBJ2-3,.,TGCGCCAGCAGCTTGCCACGTTCGGGAGAAACAGATACGCAGTATTTT,CASSLPRSGETDTQYF
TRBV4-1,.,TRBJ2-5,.,TGCGCCAGCAGCCGACAGGCGATAAGTGAGACCCAGTACTTC,CASSRQAISETQYF
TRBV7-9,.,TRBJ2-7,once,TGTGCCAGCAGCTTAAATAAGGGGCACTACGAGCAGTACTTC,CASSLNKGHYEQYF
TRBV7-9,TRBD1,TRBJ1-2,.,TGTGCCAGCAGCTCCTACGGGACAGGGGGCGATGGCTACACCTTC,CASSSYGTGGDGYTF
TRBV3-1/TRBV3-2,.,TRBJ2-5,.,TGTGCCAGCAGCTCCGGGACACACACAAAAGAGACCCAGTACTTC,CASSSGTHTKETQYF
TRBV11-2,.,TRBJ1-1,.,TGTGCCTCTTGGGGCAGGGCATCATCTGAAGCTTTCTTT,CASWGRASSEAFF
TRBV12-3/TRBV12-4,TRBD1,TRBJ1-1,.,TGTGCCAGCAGCCCTTGGGACAGAGAAGCTTTCTTT,CASSPWDREAFF
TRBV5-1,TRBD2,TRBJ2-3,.,TGCGCCAGCAGCTTCGGACTAGCGGGGGGGCAGGCAGATACGCAGTATTTT,CASSFGLAGGQADTQYF
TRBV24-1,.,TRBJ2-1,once,TGTGCCACCAGTGATTCCTCTAGCTATGAGCAGTTCTTC,CATSDSSSYEQFF
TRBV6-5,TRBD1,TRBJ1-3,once,TGTGCCAGCAGTAGGGGACAGGCTGGAAACACCATATATTTT,CASSRGQAGNTIYF
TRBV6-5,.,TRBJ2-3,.,TGTGCCAGCAGTTACTCCTCACTAGCTCAGGCGCAGTATTTT,CASSYSSLAQAQYF
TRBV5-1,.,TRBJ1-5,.,TGCGCCAGCAGGTCTGACACCTATAGCAATCAGCCCCAGCATTTT,CASRSDTYSNQPQHF
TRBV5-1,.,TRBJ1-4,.,TGCGCCAGCAGCCCCGGGGGAGTAACTAATGAAAAACTGTTTTTT,CASSPGGVTNEKLFF
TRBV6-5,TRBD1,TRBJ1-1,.,TGTGCCAGCAGTTACGAAGACAGGGTCACTGAAGCTTTCTTT,CASSYEDRVTEAFF
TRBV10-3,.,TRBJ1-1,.,TGTGCCATCACTGGGCAGGCCTCGGGAGCGAACACTGAAGCTTTCTTT,CAITGQASGANTEAFF
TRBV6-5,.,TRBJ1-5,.,TGTGCCAGCAGTTACTCGGCCGGCAATCAGCCCCAGCATTTT,CASSYSAGNQPQHF
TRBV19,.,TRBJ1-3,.,TGTGCCAGTAGTATCACCCTCGGCTCTGGAAACACCATATATTTT,CASSITLGSGNTIYF
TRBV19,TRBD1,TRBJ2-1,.,TGTGCCCTCTTTGGGGACAGGGTATGTGAGCAGTTCTTC,CALFGDRVCEQFF
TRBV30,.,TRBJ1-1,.,TGTGCCTGGAGCATAGGGGTAACCGGCACTGAAGCTTTCTTT,CAWSIGVTGTEAFF
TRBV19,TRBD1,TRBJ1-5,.,TGTGCCAGTGGAATACAGGGGATGAGCAATCAGCCCCAGCATTTT,CASGIQGMSNQPQHF
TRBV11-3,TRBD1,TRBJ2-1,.,TGTGCCAGCAGCCCTAGGACAGGGATCGGTGAGCAGTTCTTC,CASSPRTGIGEQFF
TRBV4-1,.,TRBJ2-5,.,TGCGCCAGCAGCCAAGATCGGATCGGGGTCGACCAAGAGACCCAGTACTTC,CASSQDRIGVDQETQYF
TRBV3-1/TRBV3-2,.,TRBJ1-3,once,TGTGCCAGCAGCCCATCATGGAGCTCTGGAAACACCATATATTTT,CASSPSWSSGNTIYF
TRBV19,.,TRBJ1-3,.,TGTGCCAGTATATCATACCCGACAGGTCGGTTCGACACCATATATTTT,CASISYPTGRFDTIYF
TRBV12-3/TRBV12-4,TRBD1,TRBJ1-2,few,TGTGCCAGCAGTTTGACAGGGGGCTATGGCTACACCTTC,CASSLTGGYGYTF
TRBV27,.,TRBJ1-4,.,TGTGCCAGCAGTTTGGCCAGTGCAACTAATGAAAAACTGTTTTTT,CASSLASATNEKLFF
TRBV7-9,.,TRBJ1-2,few,TGTGCCAGCAGCTTAGGGACAGAGTACACCTTC,CASSLGTEYTF
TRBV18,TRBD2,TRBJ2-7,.,TGTGCCAGCTCACCTATAGCGGGGGGTGCGATGAACGAGCAGTACTTC,CASSPIAGGAMNEQYF
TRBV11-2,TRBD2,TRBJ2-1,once,TGTGCCCCCGGACTAGCGGGGGGTGGTGAGCAGTTCTTC,CAPGLAGGGEQFF
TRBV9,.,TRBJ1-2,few,TGTGCCAGCAGCGTAGCGGGGATGAACTATGGCTACACCTTC,CASSVAGMNYGYTF
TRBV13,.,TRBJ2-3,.,TGTGCCAGCAGCTTAGGAGAAGCTACTAGCACAGATACGCAGTATTTT,CASSLGEATSTDTQYF
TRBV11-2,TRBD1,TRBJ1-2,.,TGTGCCAGCAGCCGGGACAGTAACTATGGCTACACCTTC,CASSRDSNYGYTF
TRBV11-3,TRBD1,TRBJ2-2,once,TGTGCCAGCAGCTCGCAGGGGGCTGACACCGGGGAGCTGTTTTTT,CASSSQGADTGELFF
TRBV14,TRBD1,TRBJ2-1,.,TGTGCCAGCAGCCACCGGGACAGGAGCTCCTACAATGAGCAGTTCTTC,CASSHRDRSSYNEQFF
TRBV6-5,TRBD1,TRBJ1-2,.,TGTGCCAGCATCCCCGGACAGGGAAGAGGCTACACCTTC,CASIPGQGRGYTF
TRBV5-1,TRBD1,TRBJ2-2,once,TGCGCCAGCAGCCTCGGGACAGTTCCATCCGGGGAGCTGTTTTTT,CASSLGTVPSGELFF
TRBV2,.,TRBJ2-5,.,TGTGCCAGCAAAGCGGACTACGGAGAGACCCAGTACTTC,CASKADYGETQYF
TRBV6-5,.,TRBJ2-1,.,TGTGCCAGCAATGGAGGGACGGGGTACAATGAGCAGTTCTTC,CASNGGTGYNEQFF
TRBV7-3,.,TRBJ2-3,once,TGTGCCAGCAGCCCCTTCGGGGGCACAGATACGCAGTATTTT,CASSPFGGTDTQYF
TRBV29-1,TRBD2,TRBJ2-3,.,TGCGCGGGGGGGGCCGCAGATACGCAGTATTTT,CAGGAADTQYF
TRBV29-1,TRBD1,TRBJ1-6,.,TGCAGCGCCGCCCGGGACAGGGGGAATTCACCCCTCCACTTT,CSAARDRGNSPLHF
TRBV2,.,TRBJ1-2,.,TGTGCCAGCAGTGAGGGGGAGGCCTATGGCTACACCTTC,CASSEGEAYGYTF
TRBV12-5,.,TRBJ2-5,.,TGTGCTATTGGGCGAGTCGGTGAACTACAAGAGACCCAGTACTTC,CAIGRVGELQETQYF
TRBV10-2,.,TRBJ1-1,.,TGCGCCAGCAACAACGGGGGTGAAGCTTTCTTT,CASNNGGEAFF
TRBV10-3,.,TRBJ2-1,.,TGTGCCATCAGTGGGGACACACCCCGGGACAATGAGCAGTTCTTC,CAISGDTPRDNEQFF
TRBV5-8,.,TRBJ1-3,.,TGTGCCAGCAGATACAGAACTGGAAACACCATATATTTT,CASRYRTGNTIYF
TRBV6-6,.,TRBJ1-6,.,TGTGCCACCGTCGGGGGACCCAATAATTCACCCCTCCACTTT,CATVGGPNNSPLHF
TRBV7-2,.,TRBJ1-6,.,TGTGCCAGCAGCCTAACTTCGGACAGTTATAATTCACCCCTCCACTTT,CASSLTSDSYNSPLHF
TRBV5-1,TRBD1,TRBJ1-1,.,TGCGCCAGCACTTTGACAGGGCCCGTGAACACTGAAGCTTTCTTT,CASTLTGPVNTEAFF